The 25 T cell receptor beta chains below were found in one sample sequenced in a study of T cells after yellow fever vaccination. TCRdb fed the 5' RACE reads into MiXCR, producing one record per CDR3 protein. The data hold around 300,000 distinct CDR3 sequences, with 3.5% to 4.5% observed a single time. The input for sequencing was PBMCs, taken 15 days after the yellow fever booster vaccination. These receptors all come from a man aged 18-30 years who received the YFV17D yellow fever vaccine.

This clonotype was recorded at least ten times. The chain joins TRBV7-2 to TRBJ2-2; TRBD2 aligns across 7 bases. The CDR3 is 16 residues long. Germline V CDR1 and CDR2: SGHTA, FQGNSA. J was trimmed by 8 bases and V by 10 bases; bases with no gene match: 19. CDR3 region: CATHPRLAAASGELFF. CDR3 in DNA: TGTGCCACCCACCCCCGGCTAGCGGCCGCATCGGGGGAGCTGTTTTTT. The full variable domain, its missing parts supplied by reference TRBV7-2 and TRBJ2-2, is GAGVSQSPSNKVTEKGKDVELRCDPISGHTALYWYRQSLGQGLEFLIYFQGNSAPDKSGLPSDRFSAERTGGSVSTLTIQRTQQEDSAVYLCATHPRLAAASGELFFGEGSRLTVL.

The CDR3 DNA is TGTGCCAGCAGCTTGGGACAGGGGATATTCTCTGGAAACACCATATATTTT. It translates to CASSLGQGIFSGNTIYF. This chain connects TRBV5-4 to TRBJ1-3; the match to TRBD1 covers 8 bases. The trim removed 0 bases at V and 0 bases at J, leaving 5 bases unmatched. This CDR3 has 17 amino acids. The germline V gene has CDR1 SGHNT and CDR2 YYREEE (reference sequence).

CDR3 nucleotides: TGTGCCAGCAGCTCCCGGACAGACTATGGCTACACCTTC. This codes for CASSSRTDYGYTF. V and J are TRBV7-2 and TRBJ1-2; maybe TRBD1 (6 bases). The CDR3 runs to 13 residues. From germline, CDR1 is SGHTA and CDR2 FQGNSA. V lost 4 bases and J lost 3, with 9 bases in between.

This clonotype has at least ten counts. The chain is built from TRBV4-1 and TRBJ1-6, with TRBD1 matching over 7 bases. Per the germline V gene, CDR1 is MGHRA and CDR2 is YSYEKL. This CDR3 is built from 15 residues. The junction had 5 bases not matched to a gene; V was cut back by 5 bases and J by 4 bases. CDR3 sequence (DNA): TGCGCCAGCAGCGTGGGACAGAGTTATAATTCACCCCTCCACTTT. Amino acids: CASSVGQSYNSPLHF.

This clonotype was seen more than once but under ten times. The chain recombines TRBV24-1 with TRBJ2-1, with D tentatively TRBD1 (5 bases). V was clipped by 9 bases and J by 0 bases, with 20 bases between them. The CDR3 has 17 residues. Germline assignment: CDR1 KGHDR and CDR2 SFDVKD. CDR3 sequence (DNA): TGTGCCACCTTTAGGGGTAGGCGTAAGAGCTCCTACAATGAGCAGTTCTTC. This sequence encodes CATFRGRRKSSYNEQFF.

The chain employs TRBV2 and TRBJ1-6; D possibly corresponds to TRBD1 (5 bases). V lost 8 bases and J 6 bases, leaving 8 bases between the germline ends. Germline V lookup: CDR1 SNHLY, CDR2 FYNNEI. The CDR3 totals 12 residues. The CDR3 DNA sequence: TGTGCCAGCGGGGGGGTTAATTCACCCCTCCACTTT. It encodes CASGGVNSPLHF.

This clonotype occurred many times. The V call is TRBV20-1, the J call TRBJ2-3; 7 bases align to TRBD2. The CDR3 loop spans 16 amino acids. The germline V gene has CDR1 DFQATT and CDR2 SNEGSKA (reference sequence). J lost 4 bases, V lost 0 bases, and 10 bases had no gene match. CDR3 amino acids: CSARDRLLAESDTQYF. The CDR3 DNA reads as TGCAGTGCTAGAGATCGTCTCCTAGCGGAATCAGATACGCAGTATTTT.

J is TRBJ2-5 and V is TRBV21-1; TRBD1 is the table's D call and was not checked against the DNA. TRBV21-1 is listed as a pseudogene. This CDR3 has 15 residues. In DNA, the CDR3 is TGTGCCAGCAGCTTTACCGGGGCCAGGGTTGGGACCCAGTACTTC. Its protein product is CASSFTGARVGTQYF.

The chain couples TRBV7-2 to TRBJ2-3; 14 bases are shared with TRBD2. The ends lost 1 base at V and 14 bases at J; junction bases unmatched: 5. Germline CDR1 is SGHTA and CDR2 is FQGNSA. This CDR3 has 14 residues. The CDR3, as DNA: TGTGCCAGCAGCTTAGGGACTAGCGGGGGGCCGGTGTATTTT. Translated, it gives CASSLGTSGGPVYF.

The table lists this clonotype with a few counts. The chain combines TRBV18 with TRBJ1-2; D remains ambiguous. Germline CDR1 KGHSH, CDR2 LQKENI. V shed 0 bases and J shed 2 bases, with 4 bases lying between them. This CDR3 region has 13 residues. CDR3 protein: CASSPPKNYGYTF. CDR3 sequence (DNA): TGTGCCAGCTCACCACCCAAAAACTATGGCTACACCTTC.

This clonotype has just a few counts. J is TRBJ2-2 and V is TRBV12-3 or TRBV12-4; the match to TRBD2 covers 13 bases. This CDR3 region has 17 residues. After removal of 4 bases from V and 6 bases from J, the junction contained 8 bases not matched to a gene. CDR3 sequence: CASSSWGLAGRAGELFF. The CDR3 DNA is TGTGCCAGCAGTTCCTGGGGACTAGCGGGGAGAGCCGGGGAGCTGTTTTTT.

The chain carries TRBV29-1 and TRBJ2-7; the D gene is possibly TRBD1 (7 bases). The V and J ends lost 4 bases and 0 bases respectively, with 13 bases between them. The CDR3 consists of 14 residues. In germline, CDR1 is SQVTM, CDR2 ANQGSEA. The CDR3 here is CSVAGGTVSYEQYF. Here the CDR3 DNA reads TGCAGCGTTGCCGGAGGGACAGTCTCCTACGAGCAGTACTTC.

The chain employs TRBV7-6 and TRBJ2-7; D remains ambiguous. This CDR3 is built from 12 residues. CDR1 is SGHVS and CDR2 is FNYEAQ in the germline V gene. Trimming cost V 5 bases and J 6 bases, with 11 bases left between them. CDR3 loop: CASSALTGEQYV. The CDR3 DNA follows: TGTGCCAGCAGCGCGCTAACGGGCGAGCAGTACGTC.

In its sample, this clonotype was seen a few times. V usage is TRBV15 and J usage is TRBJ2-5; D is unclear. V lost 1 base and J 0 bases, leaving 6 bases between the germline ends. Per the germline V gene, CDR1 is LNHNV and CDR2 is YYDKDF (reference sequence). The length of the CDR3 is 14 residues. The CDR3 region is CATSRGPDQETQYF. CDR3 bases: TGTGCCACCAGCAGAGGACCAGACCAAGAGACCCAGTACTTC.

The J gene is TRBJ2-7, the V gene TRBV20-1, with 8 bases matching TRBD2. Germline values: CDR1 DFQATT, CDR2 SNEGSKA (reference sequence). The CDR3 consists of 13 residues. Trimming at V came to 2 bases and at J to 3 bases, leaving 3 bases not matched to a gene. The CDR3 coding sequence is TGCAGTGCTAGACGGGGGGGATTCTACGAGCAGTACTTC. It translates to CSARRGGFYEQYF.

This clonotype was counted ten times or more. CDR3 sequence (DNA): TGCAGCGTTGATGCGGGGGGCACCGGGGAGCTGTTTTTT. This sequence encodes CSVDAGGTGELFF. The J gene is TRBJ2-2, the V gene TRBV29-1; 8 bases are a match to TRBD2. Per germline, CDR1 SQVTM and CDR2 ANQGSEA. The CDR3 has 13 residues. After removal of 3 bases from V and 4 bases from J, the junction contained 1 base not matched to a gene.

This chain uses TRBV5-5 with TRBJ2-6; no reliable D call. The germline V gene has CDR1 SGHKS and CDR2 YYEKEE (reference sequence). The CDR3 contains 17 residues. V shed 3 bases and J shed 0 bases, with 13 bases lying between them. CDR3 in DNA: TGTGCCAGCAGCTGGACCGAGAGGCCCTCTGGGGCCAACGTCCTGACTTTC. It translates to CASSWTERPSGANVLTF.

This clonotype was seen many times. The chain joins TRBV11-1 to TRBJ2-3; no definite D call. Germline V gene data show CDR1 as SGHAT and CDR2 as FQDESV (reference sequence). V dropped 0 bases and J dropped 4 bases, with 8 bases sitting between them. This CDR3 has 14 residues. As DNA, the CDR3 is TGTGCCAGCAGCTTAGCCCGAAGCTCAGATACGCAGTATTTT. It codes for CASSLARSSDTQYF.

This clonotype was recorded many times. This chain uses TRBV28 with TRBJ1-5; no firm D call. This CDR3 has 14 residues. Trimming stripped 7 bases from V and 5 bases from J, with 15 bases between. CDR1 MDHEN and CDR2 SYDVKM come from the germline V gene. Here the CDR3 reads CASTLTAADQPQHF. The CDR3, as DNA: TGTGCCAGCACCTTGACGGCGGCAGATCAGCCCCAGCATTTT.

The chain has TRBV15 and TRBJ2-1; TRBD2 aligns across 9 bases. J gave up 4 bases and V 1 base, and 2 bases lay outside the gene matches. Germline values: CDR1 LNHNV, CDR2 YYDKDF (reference sequence). This CDR3 is 15 amino acids long. The CDR3 region has the DNA TGTGCCACCAGCAGAGCTAGCGGGGATTACAATGAGCAGTTCTTC. This encodes CATSRASGDYNEQFF.

The CDR3 reads CASSLKGWGNQPQHF. DNA for the CDR3: TGTGCCAGCAGTTTAAAGGGATGGGGCAATCAGCCCCAGCATTTT. The chain carries TRBV12-3 or TRBV12-4 and TRBJ1-5, with D hard to call. V shed 2 bases and J shed 2 bases, with 10 bases lying between them. The CDR3 runs to 15 residues.

This clonotype was seen at least ten times. The genes are TRBV12-3 or TRBV12-4 and TRBJ2-5; D might be TRBD2 (7 bases). The CDR3 loop spans 15 amino acids. The germline V and J ends were trimmed by 6 bases and 1 base, with 15 bases remaining between them. CDR3 in amino acids: CASSPGASGQETQYF. CDR3 bases: TGTGCCAGCAGCCCGGGGGCTAGCGGCCAAGAGACCCAGTACTTC.

The table lists this clonotype with a few counts. V and J are TRBV10-3 and TRBJ2-7, with a possible D match to TRBD2 (6 bases). Germline lookup yields CDR1 ENHRY and CDR2 SYGVKD. The CDR3 contains 13 residues. The germline V and J ends were trimmed by 10 bases and 7 bases, with 20 bases remaining between them. CDR3 sequence reads: CATRGTVEGEQYF. The CDR3 DNA reads as TGTGCCACCCGGGGGACGGTTGAGGGAGAGCAGTACTTC.

This chain joins TRBV9 and TRBJ2-1, with D perhaps TRBD2 (5 bases). From germline, CDR1 is SGDLS and CDR2 YYNGEE. CDR3 length equals 14 residues. The V and J ends lost 4 bases and 7 bases respectively, with 15 bases between them. This CDR3 is CASSPPGYRNEQFF. The CDR3 DNA is TGTGCCAGCAGCCCCCCGGGGTATCGGAATGAGCAGTTCTTC.

The gene calls are TRBV5-1 and TRBJ2-5, with 8 nucleotides matching TRBD2. The CDR3 contains 14 residues. The germline V gene encodes CDR1 SGHRS and CDR2 YFSETQ. With 4 bases clipped from V and 4 bases from J, the junction kept 6 bases outside the gene matches. The CDR3 loop reads CASSGGTRIETQYF. The CDR3 DNA reads as TGCGCCAGCAGCGGCGGGACTAGGATAGAGACCCAGTACTTC.